This T cell receptor beta chain derives from a study of blood T cells in healthy people across ages. Points from the study as a whole: Naive CD4+ cell counts and diversity both ran higher in long-lived than in aged donors.

From germline, CDR1 is LGHNT and CDR2 FRNRAP. This CDR3 region has 17 residues. Trimming at V came to 6 bases and at J to 1 base, leaving 6 bases not matched to a gene. Through a sample-barcoded 5' primer and a J-beta primer mix, a second PCR was run for about 6 to 12 cycles. One entry per CDR3 protein results from TCRdb running MiXCR on the 5' RACE reads. Of hundreds of thousands of distinct CDR3 sequences listed, around 48% are singletons. Of note for this clonotype: Its antigen is as yet unknown.

The receptor was derived from a woman aged 55-70 years in good health. The V and J genes are TRBV12-5 and TRBJ2-2, with 12 bases that match TRBD2. Material for sequencing was blood. This chain's CDR3 is CASGFSLAGGNTGELFF. Here the CDR3 DNA reads TGTGCTAGTGGGTTCTCACTAGCGGGAGGGAACACCGGGGAGCTGTTTTTT.